This note documents a single T cell receptor beta chain sequence. No antigen is known for it. The source of the sample is a study of PD-1 blockade in classical Hodgkin lymphoma. Study context: Intravenous nivolumab at 3 mg/kg was given to patients every 2 weeks. Findings of the study overall: Those achieving complete response showed baseline diversity like newly diagnosed patients.

All patients relapsed after autologous stem cell transplantation, and brentuximab vedotin exposure varied. The study recorded best responses of complete response, partial response or progressive disease. Only in-frame clones appear in the TCRdb table, and some are missing; sequencing was by immunoSEQ multiplex PCR. This repertoire shows tens of thousands of clones, roughly 80% found once; its top ten account for approximately 15%. The CDR3 has 13 residues. The V end lost 1 base, the J end lost 7 bases, and 7 bases lay between the germline ends. Germline assignment: CDR1 SEHNR and CDR2 FQNEAQ (reference sequence).

The input for sequencing was peripheral blood mononuclear cells (PBMCs), taken at baseline. The receptor was isolated from a human donor with classical Hodgkin lymphoma. The V and J genes are TRBV7-9 and TRBJ1-4; D is ambiguous. The CDR3 DNA reads TGTGCCAGCAGCTTAGGGTGGGGTGAAAAACTGTTTTTT. It codes for CASSLGWGEKLFF.